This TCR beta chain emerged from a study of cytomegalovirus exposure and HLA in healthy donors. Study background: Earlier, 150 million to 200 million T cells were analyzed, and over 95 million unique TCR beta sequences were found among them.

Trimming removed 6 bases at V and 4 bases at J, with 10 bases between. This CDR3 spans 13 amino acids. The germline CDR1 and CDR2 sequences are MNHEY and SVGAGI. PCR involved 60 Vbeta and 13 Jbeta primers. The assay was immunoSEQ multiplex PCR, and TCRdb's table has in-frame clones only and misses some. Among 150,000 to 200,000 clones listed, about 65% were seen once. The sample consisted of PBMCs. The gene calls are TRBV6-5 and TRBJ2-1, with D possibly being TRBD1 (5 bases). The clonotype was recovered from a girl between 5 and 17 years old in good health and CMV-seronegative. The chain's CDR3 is CASRVTDYNEQFF. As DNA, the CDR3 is TGTGCCAGCAGGGTGACAGATTACAATGAGCAGTTCTTC.